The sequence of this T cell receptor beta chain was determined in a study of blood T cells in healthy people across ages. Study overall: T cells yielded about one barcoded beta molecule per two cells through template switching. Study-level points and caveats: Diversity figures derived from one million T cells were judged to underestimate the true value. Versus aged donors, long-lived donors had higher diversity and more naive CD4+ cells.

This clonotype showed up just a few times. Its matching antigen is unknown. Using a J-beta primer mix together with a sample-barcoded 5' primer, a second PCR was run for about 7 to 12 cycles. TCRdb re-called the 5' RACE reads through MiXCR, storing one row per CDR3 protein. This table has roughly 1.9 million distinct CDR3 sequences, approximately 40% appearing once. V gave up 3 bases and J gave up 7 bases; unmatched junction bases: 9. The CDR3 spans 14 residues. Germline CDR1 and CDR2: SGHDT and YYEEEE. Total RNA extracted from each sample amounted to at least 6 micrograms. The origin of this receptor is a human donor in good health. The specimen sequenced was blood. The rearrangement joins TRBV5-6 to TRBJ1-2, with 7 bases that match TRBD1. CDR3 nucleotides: TGTGCCAGCAGCTCTCAAGACAGGGATCGTGGCTACACCTTC. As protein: CASSSQDRDRGYTF.